This passage covers 6 T cell receptor beta chains from one sample sequenced in a study of chemoradiotherapy in HPV16-positive cancers. Only in-frame clones appear in the TCRdb table, and some are missing; sequencing was by immunoSEQ multiplex PCR. The sample gives 7,500 or so clones, 60% to 80% of which show up once; 4.5% to 6% is in the top ten. Sample: tumor tissue, taken from a patient who underwent chemoradiotherapy. Source of these receptors: a human donor with HPV-associated anogenital cancer.

Concerning this clone itself: Other DNA sequences in this specimen translate into the identical CDR3. The chain is built from TRBV5-1 and TRBJ2-1, with D perhaps matching TRBD1 (6 bases). V dropped 2 bases and J dropped 4 bases, with 7 bases sitting between them. The CDR3 is 13 residues long. From germline, CDR1 is SGHRS and CDR2 YFSETQ. CDR3 coding DNA: TGCGCCAGCAGCTTAGGACAGTACAATGAGCAGTTCTTC. Protein: CASSLGQYNEQFF.

The rearrangement links TRBV20-1 to TRBJ2-1, with D unresolved. The V end lost 5 bases, the J end lost 3 bases, and 5 bases lay between the germline ends. Germline V gives CDR1 DFQATT, CDR2 SNEGSKA (reference sequence). CDR3 length: 11 residues. As DNA, the CDR3 is TGCAGTGCTTTCGACTACAATGAGCAGTTCTTC. It codes for CSAFDYNEQFF.

The rearrangement links TRBV29-1 to TRBJ2-5; a possible D gene is TRBD2 (5 bases). Germline V gene sequence: CDR1 SQVTM, CDR2 ANQGSEA. This CDR3 region has 14 residues. Between the trimmed V and J ends, which lost 3 bases and 1 base, there was a span of 12 bases. CDR3 in amino acids: CSVDVERVQETQYF. The CDR3 region has the DNA TGCAGCGTTGACGTCGAGAGGGTCCAAGAGACCCAGTACTTC.

The chain recombines TRBV18 with TRBJ2-7; 8 bases are shared with TRBD1. V shed 3 bases and J 5 bases; nucleotides not matched to a gene: 3. CDR1 and CDR2 from the germline V gene are KGHSH and LQKENI. The CDR3 extends over 13 amino acids. The CDR3 nucleotides are TGTGCCAGCTCACCGGGACAGGATAACGAGCAGTACTTC. This encodes CASSPGQDNEQYF. Full variable domain (missing parts from reference TRBV18 and TRBJ2-7): NAGVMQNPRHLVRRRGQEARLRCSPMKGHSHVYWYRQLPEEGLKFMVYLQKENIIDESGMPKERFSAEFPKEGPSILRIQQVVRGDSAAYFCASSPGQDNEQYFGPGTRLTVT.

The gene calls are TRBV21-1 and TRBJ1-5; TRBD1 is the table's D call, not checked against the DNA. TRBV21-1 is a documented pseudogene. The CDR3 runs to 16 residues. The chain's CDR3 is CASSKVRGHRNQPQHF. DNA for the CDR3: TGTGCCAGCAGCAAAGTTCGGGGACACCGCAATCAGCCCCAGCATTTT.

CDR3 loop: CASSGGASGRLLQYF. The CDR3 bases are TGTGCCAGCAGTGGTGGGGCTAGCGGGAGGTTACTCCAGTATTTT. The V and J genes are TRBV7-2 and TRBJ2-3; 11 bases are a match to TRBD2. The CDR3 is made up of 15 amino acids. With V trimmed by 6 bases and J by 12 bases, 14 bases remained unmatched. The germline gives CDR1 SGHTA, CDR2 FQGNSA. The full variable domain, its missing parts supplied by reference TRBV7-2 and TRBJ2-3, is GAGVSQSPSNKVTEKGKDVELRCDPISGHTALYWYRQSLGQGLEFLIYFQGNSAPDKSGLPSDRFSAERTGGSVSTLTIQRTQQEDSAVYLCASSGGASGRLLQYFGPGTRLTVL.